This is a list of T cell receptor beta chains from one sample in a study of beta chain features in type 1 diabetes. TCRdb's table, derived via immunoSEQ multiplex PCR, lists solely in-frame clones and lacks some. Of about 180,000 clones detected, around 13% appear once; the ten largest clones hold roughly 0.6%. The sample comprised central memory CD4+ T cells from blood. All receptors come from a woman between 18 and 30 years old in good health. Both conserved end residues are part of each CDR3. Each record gives: D gene, clone size, J gene, CDR3 length, V gene, CDR3 protein, CDR3 DNA. A D gene is named only where the DNA matches it firmly. Clone size is shown for a subset of rows, as once, few, many or a class of expanded clone.

D: -
size: -
J: TRBJ2-2
length: 13
V: TRBV30
CDR3: CAWSSQGAGELFF
DNA: TGTGCCTGGAGTTCACAGGGAGCCGGGGAGCTGTTTTTT

D: -
size: -
J: TRBJ1-3
length: 13
V: TRBV30
CDR3: CAWSVYLIDTIYF
DNA: TGTGCCTGGAGTGTATATTTGATAGACACCATATATTTT

D: -
size: few
J: TRBJ2-5
length: 12
V: TRBV2
CDR3: CASRRGQETQYF
DNA: TGTGCCAGCAGGCGGGGACAAGAGACCCAGTACTTC

D: TRBD1
size: -
J: TRBJ1-5
length: 18
V: TRBV4-1
CDR3: CASSTSYQADRINQPQHF
DNA: TGCGCCAGCAGCACCTCCTATCAAGCGGACAGGATAAATCAGCCCCAGCATTTT

D: TRBD1
size: few
J: TRBJ2-1
length: 15
V: TRBV18
CDR3: CASSPRTGEGNEQFF
DNA: TGTGCCAGCTCACCTCGGACAGGGGAGGGCAATGAGCAGTTCTTC

D: TRBD1
size: many
J: TRBJ2-4
length: 14
V: TRBV4-3
CDR3: CASSQDRVGDIQYF
DNA: TGCGCCAGCAGCCAGGACAGGGTAGGAGACATTCAGTACTTC

D: -
size: -
J: TRBJ2-6
length: 14
V: TRBV27
CDR3: CASSPYSGANVLTF
DNA: TGTGCCAGCAGTCCCTACTCTGGGGCCAACGTCCTGACTTTC

D: -
size: -
J: TRBJ2-1
length: 17
V: TRBV30
CDR3: CAWSVSRDFSYYNEQFF
DNA: TGTGCCTGGAGCGTTAGCCGGGACTTCTCGTATTACAATGAGCAGTTCTTC

D: -
size: few
J: TRBJ1-4
length: 13
V: TRBV29-1
CDR3: CSGAGWNNEKLFF
DNA: TGCAGCGGCGCGGGGTGGAATAATGAAAAACTGTTTTTT

D: -
size: few
J: TRBJ2-6
length: 17
V: TRBV5-1
CDR3: CASSFLFQGSGANVLTF
DNA: TGCGCCAGCAGCTTTTTATTCCAGGGCTCTGGGGCCAACGTCCTGACTTTC

D: -
size: few
J: TRBJ2-1
length: 15
V: TRBV27
CDR3: CASSLRTRRYNEQFF
DNA: TGTGCCAGCAGTTTACGTACTAGAAGGTACAATGAGCAGTTCTTC

D: -
size: few
J: TRBJ2-2
length: 14
V: TRBV11-3
CDR3: CASSFTRNTGELFF
DNA: TGTGCCAGCAGCTTTACCAGGAACACCGGGGAGCTGTTTTTT

D: -
size: -
J: TRBJ2-7
length: 11
V: TRBV30
CDR3: CAWSLLYEQYF
DNA: TGTGCCTGGAGCCTACTCTACGAGCAGTACTTC

D: -
size: few
J: TRBJ2-1
length: 15
V: TRBV29-1
CDR3: CSVVTSGSSYNEQFF
DNA: TGCAGCGTTGTAACCAGCGGCAGCTCCTACAATGAGCAGTTCTTC

D: TRBD1
size: few
J: TRBJ2-2
length: 14
V: TRBV29-1
CDR3: CSVAIQGAGGELFF
DNA: TGCAGCGTTGCAATCCAGGGGGCGGGCGGGGAGCTGTTTTTT

D: -
size: many
J: TRBJ1-1
length: 13
V: TRBV18
CDR3: CASSPRGAGEAFF
DNA: TGTGCCAGCTCACCACGCGGGGCGGGTGAAGCTTTCTTT

D: TRBD1
size: -
J: TRBJ2-7
length: 15
V: TRBV5-1
CDR3: CASSWDGQGAREQYF
DNA: TGCGCCAGCAGCTGGGATGGACAGGGGGCTCGGGAGCAGTACTTC

D: -
size: few
J: TRBJ1-1
length: 14
V: TRBV6-4
CDR3: CASRKGGQNTEAFF
DNA: TGTGCCAGCAGGAAAGGGGGTCAGAACACTGAAGCTTTCTTT

D: TRBD2
size: -
J: TRBJ2-3
length: 13
V: TRBV6-6
CDR3: CASRGTSGDTQYF
DNA: TGTGCCAGCAGAGGGACTAGCGGAGATACGCAGTATTTT

D: -
size: few
J: TRBJ2-1
length: 12
V: TRBV15
CDR3: CATSRDHYEQFF
DNA: TGTGCCACCAGCAGAGATCACTACGAGCAGTTCTTC

D: -
size: -
J: TRBJ2-1
length: 11
V: TRBV6-1
CDR3: CASSEGRAEFF
DNA: TGTGCCAGCAGTGAAGGGAGGGCGGAGTTCTTC

D: -
size: few
J: TRBJ2-7
length: 14
V: TRBV5-1
CDR3: CASSPRSDSYEQYF
DNA: TGCGCCAGCAGCCCGAGGAGCGACTCCTACGAGCAGTACTTC

D: -
size: -
J: TRBJ2-7
length: 14
V: TRBV28
CDR3: CASRLRDPGREQYF
DNA: TGTGCCAGCAGACTCCGGGACCCGGGGAGGGAGCAGTACTTC

D: -
size: few
J: TRBJ2-6
length: 14
V: TRBV27
CDR3: CASTYSSGANVLTF
DNA: TGTGCCAGCACCTACAGCTCTGGGGCCAACGTCCTGACTTTC

D: -
size: few
J: TRBJ1-5
length: 17
V: TRBV30
CDR3: CAWSVKGRGISNQPQHF
DNA: TGTGCCTGGAGTGTAAAGGGCAGGGGAATATCCAATCAGCCCCAGCATTTT

D: -
size: -
J: TRBJ2-3
length: 13
V: TRBV6-6
CDR3: CASSYDARDTQYF
DNA: TGTGCCAGCAGTTACGATGCCAGAGATACGCAGTATTTT

D: TRBD1
size: -
J: TRBJ2-7
length: 12
V: TRBV29-1
CDR3: CSVTGQGNEQYF
DNA: TGCAGCGTGACTGGACAGGGAAACGAGCAGTACTTC